The next 26 T cell receptor beta chains were all read from a single sample in a study of CD8+CD57+ T cells in acquired aplastic anemia. Profiles of TCR beta VDJ and CDR3 were generated from a genomic DNA template. Using its own MiXCR run on the reads, TCRdb lists one record per CDR3 protein. The sample holds 250,000 to 350,000 distinct CDR3 sequences; 56% are singletons and the top ten take 7% to 9%. Sequenced material: sorted CD4+, CD8+, or CD8+CD57+ T cells (not recorded which) from PBMCs. The receptors stem from a human donor with severe aplastic anemia or a healthy control (not recorded which).

In this sample, this clonotype turned up many times. The chain couples TRBV7-8 to TRBJ1-4; D possibly corresponds to TRBD1 (5 bases). In germline, CDR1 is SGHVS, CDR2 FQNEAQ. The V end was cut by 1 base, the J end by 4 bases, with 7 bases between. This CDR3 spans 14 amino acids. The CDR3 region has the DNA TGTGCCAGCAGCTTAGGGGGCATTAATGAAAAACTGTTTTTT. It is translated as CASSLGGINEKLFF.

The chain recombines TRBV9 with TRBJ2-7; D is perhaps TRBD1 (5 bases). This CDR3 spans 13 amino acids. Trimming took off 0 bases at V and 6 bases at J, with 10 bases between the two ends. CDR1 and CDR2 (germline): SGDLS, YYNGEE. The CDR3 DNA reads TGTGCCAGCAGCGTAGACCAGGGCCGCGAGCAGTACTTC. Translated: CASSVDQGREQYF.

The chain has TRBV7-8 and TRBJ1-1; TRBD1 matches at 7 bases. V gave up 5 bases and J gave up 3 bases; unmatched junction bases: 12. The CDR3 is 16 residues long. Germline CDR1 SGHVS, CDR2 FQNEAQ. DNA of the CDR3: TGTGCCAGCAGCCATAAACAGGGGTGGGAGCACACTGAAGCTTTCTTT. Its protein product is CASSHKQGWEHTEAFF.

The chain recombines TRBV5-1 with TRBJ2-7; TRBD2 matches at 8 bases. Looked up from germline, CDR1 is SGHRS and CDR2 is YFSETQ. The CDR3 is 15 amino acids. The trim removed 5 bases at V and 1 base at J, leaving 8 bases unmatched. This chain's CDR3 is CASRAGTSSSYEQYF. The CDR3 bases are TGCGCCAGCAGGGCCGGGACTAGTAGTTCCTACGAGCAGTACTTC.

The rearrangement joins TRBV7-6 to TRBJ2-1; no definite D call. The CDR3 has 15 amino acids. In germline, CDR1 is SGHVS, CDR2 FNYEAQ. The germline V and J ends were trimmed by 1 base and 4 bases, with 11 bases remaining between them. The CDR3 reads CASSLGLLAYNEQFF. Written as DNA, the CDR3 is TGTGCCAGCAGCTTAGGGCTGCTGGCTTACAATGAGCAGTTCTTC.

This rearrangement joins TRBV10-2 to TRBJ2-3, with D unresolved. Looked up from germline, CDR1 is WSHSY and CDR2 is SAAADI. The germline V and J ends were trimmed by 6 bases and 0 bases, with 16 bases remaining between them. The CDR3 contains 16 residues. CDR3 nucleotides: TGCGCCAGCAGCTTGGACGGAGACTCTAGCACAGATACGCAGTATTTT. Amino acid sequence: CASSLDGDSSTDTQYF.

The rearrangement uses TRBV7-9 and TRBJ2-7; 8 nucleotides align to TRBD1. The CDR3 covers 14 residues. In germline, CDR1 is SEHNR, CDR2 FQNEAQ (reference sequence). The V gene end was trimmed by 4 bases and the J gene end by 3 bases; junction bases not matched to a gene: 5. In DNA form, the CDR3 reads TGTGCCAGCAGCTCCCGGGACAGGATCTACGAGCAGTACTTC. Protein product: CASSSRDRIYEQYF.

The J gene is TRBJ2-7, the V gene TRBV25-1; 10 bases agree with TRBD1. V gave up 4 bases and J gave up 6 bases; unmatched junction bases: 12. From germline, CDR1 is MGHDK and CDR2 SYGVNS. The CDR3 sequence is 16 residues long. The CDR3 loop reads CASSVVWDRGASEQYF. CDR3 nucleotide sequence: TGTGCCAGCAGTGTAGTGTGGGACAGGGGCGCCTCCGAGCAGTACTTC.

V gene TRBV19 combines with J gene TRBJ1-3; possible D gene TRBD1, 5 bases. CDR3 size: 14 residues. Trimming removed 7 bases from V and 1 base from J, with 11 bases in between. The germline CDR1 and CDR2 sequences are LNHDA and SQIVND (reference sequence). For the CDR3, the DNA is TGTGCCAGTACCCAGGGCGGGTCTGGAAACACCATATATTTT. It yields the protein CASTQGGSGNTIYF.

This clonotype was counted a few times. The rearrangement links TRBV30 to TRBJ2-3; 9 bases line up with TRBD2. Per the germline V gene, CDR1 is GTSNPN and CDR2 is SVGIG (reference sequence). The ends lost 3 bases at V and 8 bases at J; junction bases unmatched: 12. The CDR3 contains 15 residues. CDR3 nucleotide sequence: TGTGCCTGGAGAGGTCCAGGGCGGGGGGGCAGTACGCAGTATTTT. This translates into CAWRGPGRGGSTQYF.

The chain couples TRBV7-2 to TRBJ2-5; 11 positions match TRBD2. The germline CDR1 and CDR2 sequences are SGHTA and FQGNSA. This CDR3 has 16 amino acids. V dropped 9 bases and J dropped 5; count of bases not matched to a gene: 14. CDR3 sequence reads: CASSMQLAGVGETQYF. The CDR3 region has the DNA TGTGCCAGTAGTATGCAACTAGCGGGAGTTGGTGAGACCCAGTACTTC.

There are many counts of this clonotype. The J gene is TRBJ1-5, the V gene TRBV2, with TRBD1 identical over 8 bases. Germline trimming cut 8 bases from V and 7 bases from J; bases unmatched to any gene: 7. The germline gives CDR1 SNHLY, CDR2 FYNNEI. The CDR3 totals 13 residues. In DNA form, the CDR3 reads TGTGCCAGCTGGACAGGGAGTAACCAGCCCCAGCATTTT. Its protein is CASWTGSNQPQHF.

To note about this clonotype: The germline gene is not matched at one end of the junction; a read error may be the cause. The rearrangement links TRBV7-9 to TRBJ1-1; 7 bases are a match to TRBD1. The CDR3 consists of 15 residues. CDR1 SEHNR and CDR2 FQNEAQ come from the germline V gene (reference sequence). The CDR3 sequence: CASSLARGGAGTAFF. The CDR3 bases are TGTGCCAGCAGCTTAGCTAGAGGGGGCGCGGGAACGGCTTTCTTC.

This clonotype occurred many times. This chain connects TRBV20-1 to TRBJ1-5; the D gene is possibly TRBD1 (6 bases). Germline V CDR1 and CDR2: DFQATT, SNEGSKA (reference sequence). Trimming took 3 bases from V and 7 from J, leaving 13 bases between them. The CDR3 contains 13 residues. CDR3 amino acids: CSASLAGVQPQHF. CDR3 in DNA: TGCAGTGCTAGTCTGGCAGGGGTGCAGCCCCAGCATTTT.

CDR3 loop: CAISESGAAPLHF. The CDR3 DNA reads TGTGCCATCAGTGAGTCTGGGGCAGCACCCCTCCACTTT. V gene TRBV10-3 combines with J gene TRBJ1-6, with a tentative D call TRBD1 (5 bases). The CDR3 runs to 13 residues. Germline lookup yields CDR1 ENHRY and CDR2 SYGVKD. Trimming took 0 bases from V and 11 from J, leaving 8 bases between them.

This clonotype has only a few counts. The chain couples TRBV9 to TRBJ1-6; possible D gene TRBD1, 5 bases. V shed 0 bases and J shed 10 bases, with 14 bases lying between them. The CDR3 has 15 residues. Germline V gene lookup returns CDR1 SGDLS and CDR2 YYNGEE. CDR3 nucleotide sequence: TGTGCCAGCAGCGTAGACGGGGGTCTTAACTCACCCCTCCACTTT. Protein sequence: CASSVDGGLNSPLHF.

The rearrangement uses TRBV10-3 and TRBJ2-3; 12 bases fit TRBD2. The germline V gene encodes CDR1 ENHRY and CDR2 SYGVKD. Unmatched junction bases numbered 1, after V lost 4 bases and J lost 5 bases. The CDR3 contains 14 residues. The CDR3 here is CAISAGLAGDTQYF. The CDR3, as DNA: TGTGCCATCAGTGCGGGACTAGCGGGAGATACGCAGTATTTT.

V and J are TRBV9 and TRBJ2-1; weak D call: TRBD1 (5 bases). Germline V gene data show CDR1 as SGDLS and CDR2 as YYNGEE. The CDR3 has 17 residues. V lost 0 bases and J 7 bases, leaving 20 bases between the germline ends. CDR3 nucleotide sequence: TGTGCCAGCAGCGTAGGTGGGCGTCTAGGGGTCGGGAATGAGCAGTTCTTC. Residues: CASSVGGRLGVGNEQFF. Combining the CDR3 with reference TRBV9 and TRBJ2-1 gives the whole variable domain DSGVTQTPKHLITATGQRVTLRCSPRSGDLSVYWYQQSLDQGLQFLIQYYNGEERAKGNILERFSAQQFPDLHSELNLSSLELGDSALYFCASSVGGRLGVGNEQFFGPGTRLTVL.

The rearrangement links TRBV7-2 to TRBJ2-7; no firm D call. V was trimmed by 2 bases and J by 4 bases, leaving 9 bases between them. The CDR3 is made up of 13 amino acids. Germline loops: CDR1 SGHTA, CDR2 FQGNSA. The DNA of the CDR3 is TGTGCCAGCAGCTTATACTTGACGTACGAGCAGTACTTC. Translation gives CASSLYLTYEQYF.

This clonotype was seen repeatedly, ten times or more. V usage is TRBV2 and J usage is TRBJ1-5; D is unclear. Deletions cut 1 base from V and 3 bases from J, with 10 bases between. CDR3 length: 15 amino acids. Looked up from germline, CDR1 is SNHLY and CDR2 is FYNNEI. The CDR3 loop reads CASSEEGRNNQPQHF. Written as DNA, the CDR3 is TGTGCCAGCAGTGAAGAAGGGAGGAACAATCAGCCCCAGCATTTT.

Points on this clonotype: Germline and junction disagree at one end, which may indicate a read error. The V call is TRBV6-2 or TRBV6-3, the J call TRBJ2-7, with D possibly matching TRBD2 (6 bases). The CDR3 runs to 14 residues. Germline loops: CDR1 MNHEY, CDR2 SVGEGT. CDR3 nucleotides: TGTGCCAGCAGTGAAGCCAGGAGGGTTATCCCCGTAGACTTC. Amino acids: CASSEARRVIPVDF.

For this clonotype: Without the conserved terminal phenylalanine or tryptophan, this CDR3 likely stems from a read error. The limits of the CDR3 on the DNA are not certain, so only TCRdb's listed CDR3 is given. The rearrangement uses TRBV6-5 and TRBJ1-6; the table's D gene call, TRBD1, was not cross checked with the DNA. Germline assignment: CDR1 MNHEY and CDR2 SVGAGI. The CDR3 length equals 9 residues, ends included. The CDR3 protein is CASSYSRTD.

A word on this clonotype: The CDR3 ends on some other residue instead of the conserved phenylalanine or tryptophan, so this is likely a read error. The DNA is omitted, as the CDR3 cannot be located on it reliably, and the CDR3 follows TCRdb's listing. V usage is TRBV12-3 or TRBV12-4 and J usage is TRBJ2-5; TRBD1 is taken as the D call from the table, unchecked against the DNA. Counting both end residues, the CDR3 totals 8 amino acids. The CDR3 loop is CASSLIRG.

This chain joins TRBV5-1 and TRBJ2-2; TRBD1 matches 7 bases. This CDR3 has 17 amino acids. Germline-derived CDR1 and CDR2 are SGHRS and YFSETQ. V dropped 1 base and J dropped 5; count of bases not matched to a gene: 11. CDR3 amino acids: CASSLSPVGQATGELFF. DNA for the CDR3: TGCGCCAGCAGCTTGTCCCCGGTAGGACAGGCAACCGGGGAGCTGTTTTTT.

The V call is TRBV28, the J call TRBJ1-6; D is perhaps TRBD1 (6 bases). CDR3 size: 15 residues. Trimming left V 3 bases short and J 8 bases short, with 14 bases between. The V gene's germline CDR1 is MDHEN and CDR2 SYDVKM. The CDR3 DNA follows: TGTGCCAGCAGTTTTTTCAGGGGAGCCCATTCACCCCTCCACTTT. Protein product: CASSFFRGAHSPLHF. Full variable domain (remainder filled in from reference TRBV28 and TRBJ1-6): DVKVTQSSRYLVKRTGEKVFLECVQDMDHENMFWYRQDPGLGLRLIYFSYDVKMKEKGDIPEGYSVSREKKERFSLILESASTNQTSMYLCASSFFRGAHSPLHFGNGTRLTVT.

CDR3 bases: TGTGCCAGCAGCTTAGGGTCAGCGGGTCAGCCCCAGCATTTT. It specifies CASSLGSAGQPQHF. The chain uses TRBV7-2 and TRBJ1-5; no clear D gene. The CDR3 length is 14 residues. V lost 1 base, J lost 6 bases, and 10 bases lay in between. Germline V CDR1 and CDR2: SGHTA, FQGNSA.